Detailed here is one T cell receptor beta chain. This record belongs to a study of blood T cell repertoires in COVID-19. Whole-study context: Donors in the United States, Italy and Spain gave samples during acute or convalescent COVID-19. PBMCs, B-cell-depleted T cells, or T cells were the source of the cDNA or gDNA that made up the material.

Original methodology: Estimates of nucleated cell counts were drawn from the amplification of reference gene primers. The protocol was immunoSEQ multiplex PCR, while the TCRdb copy is restricted to in-frame clones and leaves out a portion. That table gives V, J and clone size, and the DNA gave D and trimming. This table has 60,000 to 75,000 clones, roughly 85% appearing once. Trimming took 5 bases from V and 11 from J, leaving 15 bases between them. The CDR3 loop spans 12 amino acids. Germline V gene lookup returns CDR1 SGHVS and CDR2 FQNEAQ. The source material was peripheral blood. The V gene is TRBV7-8, the J gene TRBJ1-1; no clear D. The source is a human donor in a cohort sampled during active COVID-19. In nucleotides, the CDR3 is TGTGCCAGCAGCCTTTCCGGGTCGGGGGCTTTCTTT. It is translated as CASSLSGSGAFF.